Given below is one T cell receptor beta chain in context. The V gene lost 5 bases and the J gene lost 7 bases, with 18 bases spanning the gap. CDR3 length: 16 residues. Germline V gene sequence: CDR1 MNHNY, CDR2 SVGAGI (reference sequence). Terminally differentiated effector memory CD45RA+ cells were excluded by CCR7 positive selection of CD45RO-negative cells. This sample is drawn from a study of shared clonotypes between healthy human individuals. Only in-frame clones appear in the TCRdb table, and some are missing; sequencing was by immunoSEQ multiplex PCR. The sample consists of 1.5 million to 2.5 million clones, less than 95% of them appearing once.

The TCR sequence derives from a man in his late teens or twenties in good health. V usage is TRBV6-6 and J usage is TRBJ1-6, with D perhaps TRBD1 (5 bases). Material for sequencing was naive CD8+ T cells sorted from blood. The CDR3 region has the DNA TGTGCCAGCAGTCATCTAGGGGCTTCTGTCAATTCACCCCTCCACTTT. It yields the protein CASSHLGASVNSPLHF.